One T cell receptor (beta chain) is described in this entry. Antigen specificity is unknown. The sample is drawn from a study of OX40 agonist ivuxolimab in advanced cancers. Turning to the study itself: The dose-escalation cohort was roughly 83% male, with a mean age of around 60 years, ranging roughly 23 to 85.

General study points: At doses 0.1 to 3.0 mg/kg, CD4+ and CD8+ clones expanded. Expanded clones were, on average, more numerous among CD8+ T cells than CD4+.

The CDR3 spans 15 residues. The germline gives CDR1 LNHDA, CDR2 SQIVND (reference sequence). V gave up 1 base and J gave up 3 bases, with 10 bases separating them. TCRdb's copy holds only in-frame clones and misses some; the assay was immunoSEQ multiplex PCR. Of about 96,000 clones in the sample, roughly four fifths were seen once. V gene TRBV19 combines with J gene TRBJ2-1, with TRBD2 as a possible D gene (6 bases). The sample here was CD4+ or CD8+ T cells sorted from blood, taken in a trial of the OX40 agonist ivuxolimab. This TCR was recovered from an adult with an advanced solid tumor such as melanoma, head and neck, liver or kidney cancer. The CDR3 loop is CASSIVDSGYNEQFF. The CDR3, as DNA: TGTGCCAGTAGTATAGTCGATAGCGGCTACAATGAGCAGTTCTTC.